This TCR beta chain was obtained from a study of blood T cell repertoires in COVID-19. Study-wide background: Italy, Spain and the United States were the sources of the convalescent and acute COVID-19 samples.

V lost 4 bases to trimming and J lost 7 bases, with 20 bases between them. Per germline, CDR1 SGHNT and CDR2 YYREEE (reference sequence). The CDR3 has 15 amino acids. Study processing details: By means of reference gene primer amplification, nucleated cell counts were estimated. Generated by immunoSEQ multiplex PCR, the TCRdb table keeps only in-frame clones and is missing some. From that table come the V and J calls and clone size; the DNA was used to work out D and trimming. The sample lists hundreds of thousands of clones, 65% to 90% occurring once. The rearrangement links TRBV5-4 to TRBJ2-5; tentative D call: TRBD2 (6 bases). Material: peripheral blood. This sequence originates from an older woman with COVID-19, enrolled during active disease. The chain's CDR3 is CASSPRGGAPATQYF. CDR3 nucleotides: TGTGCCAGCAGCCCGCGGGGCGGGGCCCCAGCGACCCAGTACTTC.